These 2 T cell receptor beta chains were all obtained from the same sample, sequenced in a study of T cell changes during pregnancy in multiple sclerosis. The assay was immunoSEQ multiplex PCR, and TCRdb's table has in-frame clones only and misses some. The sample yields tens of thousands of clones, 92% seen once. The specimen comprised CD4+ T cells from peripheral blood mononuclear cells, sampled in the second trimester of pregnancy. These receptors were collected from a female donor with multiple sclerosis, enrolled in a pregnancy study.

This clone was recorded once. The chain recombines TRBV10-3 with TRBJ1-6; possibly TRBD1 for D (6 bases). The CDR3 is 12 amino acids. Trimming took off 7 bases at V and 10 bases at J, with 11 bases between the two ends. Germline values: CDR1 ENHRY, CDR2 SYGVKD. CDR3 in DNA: TGTGCCATCAAAGGGGGAGGGTCACCCCTCCACTTT. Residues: CAIKGGGSPLHF.

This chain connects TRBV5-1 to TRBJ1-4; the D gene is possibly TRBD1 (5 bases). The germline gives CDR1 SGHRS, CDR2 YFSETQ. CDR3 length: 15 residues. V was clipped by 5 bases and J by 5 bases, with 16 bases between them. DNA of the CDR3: TGCGCCAGCAGGGTCCGGGGGGAGACCAATGAAAAACTGTTTTTT. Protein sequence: CASRVRGETNEKLFF.